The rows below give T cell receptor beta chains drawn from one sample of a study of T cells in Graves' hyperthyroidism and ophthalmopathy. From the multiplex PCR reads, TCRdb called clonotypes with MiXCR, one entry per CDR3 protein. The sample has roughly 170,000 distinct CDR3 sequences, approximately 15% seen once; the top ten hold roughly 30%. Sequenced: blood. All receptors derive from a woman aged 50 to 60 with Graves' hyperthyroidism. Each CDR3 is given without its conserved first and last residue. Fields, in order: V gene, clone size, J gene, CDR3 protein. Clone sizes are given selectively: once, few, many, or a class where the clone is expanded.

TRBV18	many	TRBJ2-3	ASSNGTSLSTDTQY
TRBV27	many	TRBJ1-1	ASSLIGGHPEAF
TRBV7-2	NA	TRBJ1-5	ASSPFNSNQPQH
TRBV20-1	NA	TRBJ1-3	SARGAFSGNTIY
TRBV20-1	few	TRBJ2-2	SATSGGAVPGELF
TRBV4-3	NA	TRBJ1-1	ASSQKSGRPNTEAF
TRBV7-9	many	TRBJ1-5	ASSLAGTGANSNQPQH
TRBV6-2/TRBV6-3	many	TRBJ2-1	ASSNDGTKEYNEQF
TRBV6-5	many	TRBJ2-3	ASSYSFQGTDTQY
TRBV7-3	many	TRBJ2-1	ASSFSGGFYNEQF
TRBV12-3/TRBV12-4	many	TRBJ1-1	ASSFRPRTVMNTEAF
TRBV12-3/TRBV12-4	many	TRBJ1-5	ASSSSSHGPQH
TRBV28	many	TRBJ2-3	ASTLNSGSDTQY
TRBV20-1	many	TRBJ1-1	SALSGQGISTEAF
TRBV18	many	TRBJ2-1	ASSRHSNEQF
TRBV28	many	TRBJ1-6	ASSPSHNSPLH
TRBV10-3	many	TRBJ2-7	APNVVAGGAYEQY
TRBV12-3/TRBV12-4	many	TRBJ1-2	ASSTANYGYT
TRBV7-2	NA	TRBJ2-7	ASSRDRGAYEQY
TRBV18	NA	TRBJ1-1	ASSPRQAAEAF
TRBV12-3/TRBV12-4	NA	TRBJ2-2	ASTKGQVSGELF
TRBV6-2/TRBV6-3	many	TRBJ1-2	ASSPANYGYT
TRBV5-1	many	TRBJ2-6	ASSLVSGANVLT
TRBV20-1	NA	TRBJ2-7	SARVVGTGAYEQY
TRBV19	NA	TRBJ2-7	ASSIGLAGPYEQY
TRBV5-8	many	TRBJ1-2	ASSLGTYGYT
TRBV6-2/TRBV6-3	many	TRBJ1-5	ASSYGEGASNQPQH
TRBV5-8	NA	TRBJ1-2	ASEAPLGGPNTNYGYT
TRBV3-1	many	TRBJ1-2	ASSQVSTGTYGYT
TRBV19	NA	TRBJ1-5	ATRQGAQPQH
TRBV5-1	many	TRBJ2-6	ASSLVGVSGANVLT
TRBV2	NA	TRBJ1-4	ASRHPVGEKLF
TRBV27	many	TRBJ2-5	ASKAQETQY
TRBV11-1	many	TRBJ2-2	ASRLQNGELF
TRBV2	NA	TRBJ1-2	ASSQTRRDRGGYGYT
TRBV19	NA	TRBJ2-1	ASRPRGRAVYEQF
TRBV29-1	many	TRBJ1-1	SVYTATGLEAF
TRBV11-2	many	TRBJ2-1	ASRRSGGNEQF
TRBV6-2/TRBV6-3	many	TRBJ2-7	ASSTSGGTYEQY
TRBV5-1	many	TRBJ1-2	ASSPHDRGFGYT
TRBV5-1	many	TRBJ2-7	ASSFTVGSYEQY
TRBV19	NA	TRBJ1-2	ASSAGTGPYGYT
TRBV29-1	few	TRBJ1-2	SVEANYGYT
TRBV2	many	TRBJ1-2	ASSEGAPINYGYT
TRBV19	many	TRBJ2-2	ASSIVGALGKTGELF
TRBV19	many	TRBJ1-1	ASRWSGGTEAF
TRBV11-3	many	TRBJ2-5	ASSSHEGGQETQY
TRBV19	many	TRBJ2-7	ASSIRLAGNYEQY